One sample yielded the 16 T cell receptor beta chains listed below, sequenced in a study of T-cell memory formation after mild COVID-19. Each CDR3 protein is one row after TCRdb ran MiXCR on the 5' RACE reads. The repertoire holds approximately 190,000 distinct CDR3 sequences, with approximately 20% as singletons. Sequencing was done on a sample of PBMCs or a T cell subset sorted from them (not recorded which). The receptors were gathered from an adult woman who had mild COVID-19 (a few samples of this study predate the infection). Cell type and time point are not known.

This clonotype was detected a few times. V gene TRBV18 combines with J gene TRBJ1-2; 10 positions match TRBD1. Germline lookup yields CDR1 KGHSH and CDR2 LQKENI. The ends lost 4 bases at V and 8 bases at J; junction bases unmatched: 22. CDR3 length: 19 amino acids. CDR3 nucleotide sequence: TGTGCCAGCTCACGAATCGATATATTTCCGGGACAGGGGATGCGGGGCTACACCTTC. It codes for CASSRIDIFPGQGMRGYTF.

V and J are TRBV29-1 and TRBJ1-5; D unclear. With 0 bases removed from V and 6 bases from J, the gap between germline ends came to 9 bases. Germline-derived CDR1 and CDR2 are SQVTM and ANQGSEA. The CDR3 length is 13 residues. CDR3 protein: CSVEEGNGQPQHF. The CDR3 nucleotides read TGCAGCGTTGAAGAGGGAAACGGTCAGCCCCAGCATTTT. The full variable domain, its missing parts supplied by reference TRBV29-1 and TRBJ1-5, is SAVISQKPSRDICQRGTSLTIQCQVDSQVTMMFWYRQQPGQSLTLIATANQGSEATYESGFVIDKFPISRPNLTFSTLTVSNMSPEDSSIYLCSVEEGNGQPQHFGDGTRLSIL.

This clonotype was seen a handful of times. V gene TRBV20-1 combines with J gene TRBJ1-2; D unclear. The CDR3 extends over 11 amino acids. CDR1 DFQATT and CDR2 SNEGSKA come from the germline V gene (reference sequence). Trimming took off 4 bases at V and 8 bases at J, with 11 bases between the two ends. The CDR3 region has the DNA TGCAGTGCTATCCGTCTTGGGGGCTACACCTTC. It yields the protein CSAIRLGGYTF.

This rearrangement joins TRBV7-7 to TRBJ2-5; D is uncertain. Germline V CDR1 and CDR2: SSHAT, FNYEAQ (reference sequence). CDR3 size: 15 residues. Trimming shortened V by 5 bases and J by 5 bases, and 18 bases separated the two germline ends. This CDR3 is CASSREGLARETQYF. CDR3 coding DNA: TGTGCCAGCAGCCGAGAAGGATTGGCTCGGGAGACCCAGTACTTC.

The rearrangement uses TRBV5-1 and TRBJ1-1; 9 bases align to TRBD1. The CDR3 is 14 amino acids. V shed 4 bases and J 5 bases; nucleotides not matched to a gene: 6. In germline, CDR1 is SGHRS, CDR2 YFSETQ. The CDR3 loop reads CASSVIQGATEAFF. Written as DNA, the CDR3 is TGCGCCAGCAGCGTAATACAGGGGGCAACTGAAGCTTTCTTT.

The J gene is TRBJ1-5, the V gene TRBV2; D perhaps matches TRBD1 (6 bases). V lost 4 bases and J 5 bases, leaving 12 bases between the germline ends. Germline V gene sequence: CDR1 SNHLY, CDR2 FYNNEI. This CDR3 has 14 residues. The CDR3 nucleotides read TGTGCCAGCAGTGCGACCAACAGGGATCAGCCCCAGCATTTT. This codes for CASSATNRDQPQHF. The full variable domain, rest sourced from reference TRBV2 and TRBJ1-5, is EPEVTQTPSHQVTQMGQEVILRCVPISNHLYFYWYRQILGQKVEFLVSFYNNEISEKSEIFDDQFSVERPDGSNFTLKIRSTKLEDSAMYFCASSATNRDQPQHFGDGTRLSIL.

The chain links TRBV6-2 or TRBV6-3 to TRBJ2-2; 8 bases are shared with TRBD1. Germline CDR1 and CDR2: MNHEY and SVGEGT. Germline trimming cut 6 bases from V and 4 bases from J; bases unmatched to any gene: 7. This CDR3 is 15 amino acids long. The CDR3 DNA is TGTGCCAGCAGCCGACAGGGGACGACCACCGGGGAGCTGTTTTTT. As protein: CASSRQGTTTGELFF.

A few counts support this clonotype. V and J are TRBV6-2 or TRBV6-3 and TRBJ2-2; D possibly corresponds to TRBD2 (6 bases). Germline CDR1 MNHEY, CDR2 SVGEGT. The CDR3 contains 14 residues. The V end lost 4 bases, the J end lost 4 bases, and 10 bases lay between the germline ends. The CDR3 protein is CASSFYGGTGELFF. The CDR3, as DNA: TGTGCCAGCAGTTTCTACGGGGGCACCGGGGAGCTGTTTTTT.

V gene TRBV5-1 combines with J gene TRBJ2-1; D may be TRBD2 (5 bases). Trimming left V 6 bases short and J 4 bases short, with 14 bases between. The CDR3 sequence is 14 residues long. Germline values: CDR1 SGHRS, CDR2 YFSETQ. DNA of the CDR3: TGCGCCAGCACCGTAGGAGGACCTTACAATGAGCAGTTCTTC. Its translation is CASTVGGPYNEQFF.

V usage is TRBV21-1 and J usage is TRBJ1-2. TRBV21-1 is designated a pseudogene. This CDR3 has 12 residues. CDR3 sequence (DNA): TGTGCCAGCAGCAAAGGCAGCTATGGCTACACCTTC. Residues: CASSKGSYGYTF.

The V call is TRBV19, the J call TRBJ1-5, with 9 bases matching TRBD1. CDR3 length equals 13 residues. The trim removed 7 bases at V and 6 bases at J, leaving 4 bases unmatched. Germline values: CDR1 LNHDA, CDR2 SQIVND (reference sequence). CDR3 region: CASKGDRVQPQHF. The CDR3 DNA follows: TGTGCCAGTAAAGGGGACAGGGTTCAGCCCCAGCATTTT.

This clonotype occurred many times. The chain combines TRBV10-3 with TRBJ2-5; weak D call: TRBD2 (7 bases). The CDR3 runs to 15 residues. The V gene's germline CDR1 is ENHRY and CDR2 SYGVKD. Trimming cost V 4 bases and J 4 bases, with 16 bases left between them. The CDR3 sequence: CAISGKGGVGETQYF. CDR3 in DNA: TGTGCCATCAGTGGGAAAGGGGGGGTCGGAGAGACCCAGTACTTC.

This clonotype was observed a handful of times. J is TRBJ2-3 and V is TRBV5-1; 7 positions match TRBD2. Germline values: CDR1 SGHRS, CDR2 YFSETQ. The V gene end was trimmed by 6 bases and the J gene end by 2 bases; junction bases not matched to a gene: 12. The length of the CDR3 is 16 residues. Written as DNA, the CDR3 is TGCGCCAGCACACGCCTTAGAGCGGGAAACACAGATACGCAGTATTTT. Translated, it gives CASTRLRAGNTDTQYF. Complete variable domain (other parts from reference TRBV5-1 and TRBJ2-3): KAGVTQTPRYLIKTRGQQVTLSCSPISGHRSVSWYQQTPGQGLQFLFEYFSETQRNKGNFPGRFSGRQFSNSRSEMNVSTLELGDSALYLCASTRLRAGNTDTQYFGPGTRLTVL.

This clonotype appeared many times. The chain employs TRBV19 and TRBJ2-1, with TRBD2 identical over 11 bases. The germline V gene has CDR1 LNHDA and CDR2 SQIVND (reference sequence). After removal of 2 bases from V and 7 bases from J, the junction contained 10 bases not matched to a gene. CDR3 size: 17 residues. The CDR3: CASSISGSGRAQNEQFF. In DNA, the CDR3 is TGTGCCAGTAGTATATCCGGTAGCGGGAGGGCGCAGAATGAGCAGTTCTTC.

The genes are TRBV14 and TRBJ2-5; maybe TRBD2 (6 bases). Trimming left V 5 bases short and J 4 bases short, with 14 bases between. The CDR3 runs 14 residues. The V gene's germline CDR1 is SGHDN and CDR2 FVKESK. CDR3 coding DNA: TGTGCCAGCAGCAAGTTAGGAGGGCTAGAGACCCAGTACTTC. Amino acid sequence: CASSKLGGLETQYF.

The V call is TRBV5-1, the J call TRBJ1-1; D uncertain. The V gene's germline CDR1 is SGHRS and CDR2 YFSETQ. The CDR3 runs 15 residues. The V end lost 0 bases, the J end lost 4 bases, and 13 bases lay between the germline ends. CDR3 residues: CASSLGVVGGTEAFF. The CDR3 region has the DNA TGCGCCAGCAGCTTGGGAGTAGTTGGTGGCACTGAAGCTTTCTTT.